This is a list of T cell receptor beta chains from one sample in a study of T cell responses to AZD1222 COVID-19 vaccine. This table comes from immunoSEQ multiplex PCR, and its TCRdb copy is limited to in-frame clones, with some not included. The sample shows over 90,000 clones, around nine tenths of them seen only once. Sequenced material: peripheral blood, taken 28 days after the second AZD1222 dose. These receptors originate from an adult who received the AZD1222 COVID-19 vaccine. The CDR3 runs from the conserved cysteine through the conserved F or W. The D gene is left open where the match is weak. Clone size is given for some rows only: seen once, a few or many times, or a class if the clone is expanded.

V gene	J gene	clone size	D gene	CDR3 protein	CDR3 DNA
TRBV5-1	TRBJ1-4	.	TRBD1	CASSSQGGPGFNEKLFF	TGCGCCAGCAGCTCCCAGGGGGGACCGGGATTCAATGAAAAACTGTTTTTT
TRBV6-1	TRBJ1-3	.	.	CASSESLHPGTFSGNTIYF	TGTGCCAGCAGTGAATCTCTCCACCCCGGGACATTCTCTGGAAACACCATATATTTT
TRBV6-5	TRBJ1-2	.	.	CASSYSTGNYGYTF	TGTGCCAGCAGTTACTCGACCGGTAACTATGGCTACACCTTC
TRBV28	TRBJ1-5	.	.	CASSFYRAQRGNQPQHF	TGTGCCAGCAGTTTCTACCGGGCCCAGAGGGGCAATCAGCCCCAGCATTTT
TRBV7-3	TRBJ2-1	.	.	CASSPLGEYDEQFF	TGTGCCAGCAGCCCTTTAGGGGAGTACGATGAGCAGTTCTTC
TRBV7-2	TRBJ2-4	.	.	CASSLVGGGILYF	.
TRBV5-1	TRBJ1-2	.	.	CASSLVGEENYGYTF	TGCGCCAGCAGCTTGGTGGGGGAGGAGAACTATGGCTACACCTTC
TRBV5-4	TRBJ1-1	.	TRBD1	CASIIGGTGPNTEAFF	TGTGCCAGCATCATTGGGGGGACAGGACCGAACACTGAAGCTTTCTTT
TRBV5-4	TRBJ2-5	.	TRBD2	CASSLGLAGGRETQYF	TGTGCCAGCAGCTTGGGACTAGCGGGGGGGAGGGAGACCCAGTACTTC
TRBV19	TRBJ1-1	.	.	CASRDRPNTEAFF	TGTGCCAGTAGAGACAGACCTAACACTGAAGCTTTCTTT
TRBV6-5	TRBJ2-5	.	TRBD2	CASRLAGAETQYF	TGTGCCAGCAGACTAGCGGGAGCAGAGACCCAGTACTTC
TRBV4-1	TRBJ1-1	.	TRBD1	CASSFSGTGLTEAFF	TGCGCCAGCTCCTTCTCCGGGACAGGGCTCACTGAAGCTTTCTTT
TRBV11-3	TRBJ2-3	once	TRBD1	CASSPRTGPTDTQYF	TGTGCCAGCAGCCCTAGGACAGGGCCTACAGATACGCAGTATTTT
TRBV19	TRBJ1-1	.	TRBD1	CASSKQGEGEAFF	TGTGCCAGTAGCAAACAGGGGGAGGGGGAAGCTTTCTTT
TRBV23-1	TRBJ1-2	.	.	CASSQSPGGRLNYGYTF	TGCGCCAGCAGTCAATCGCCAGGAGGGCGTCTTAACTATGGCTACACCTTC
TRBV28	TRBJ1-2	.	TRBD1	CASSLGQPNYGYTF	TGTGCCAGCAGCTTGGGACAGCCCAACTATGGCTACACCTTC
TRBV21-1	TRBJ1-1	once	.	CASSATGLNTEAFF	TGTGCCAGCAGCGCAACAGGGTTGAACACTGAAGCTTTCTTT
TRBV2	TRBJ2-5	.	.	CASTWGAVRETQYF	TGTGCCAGCACGTGGGGCGCAGTCAGGGAGACCCAGTACTTC
TRBV18	TRBJ1-5	.	.	CASSPGRNQPQHF	TGTGCCAGCTCACCGGGAAGAAATCAGCCCCAGCATTTT
TRBV11-3	TRBJ2-5	.	.	CASTSRAGGETQYF	TGTGCCAGCACCTCCCGGGCGGGCGGGGAGACCCAGTACTTC
TRBV3-1/TRBV3-2	TRBJ2-3	.	TRBD2	CASSTRLAGNTDTQYF	TGTGCCAGCAGCACCCGACTAGCGGGAAACACAGATACGCAGTATTTT
TRBV19	TRBJ1-6	.	.	CASSRTGGRSPLHF	TGTGCCAGTAGTAGAACGGGGGGTCGGTCACCCCTCCACTTT
TRBV5-1	TRBJ2-5	.	TRBD2	CASKGLAGEETQYF	TGCGCCAGCAAAGGGCTCGCGGGAGAAGAGACCCAGTACTTC
TRBV11-3	TRBJ1-6	.	.	CASSVGGDASPLHF	TGTGCCAGCAGCGTTGGAGGAGATGCATCACCCCTCCACTTT
TRBV27	TRBJ1-2	.	.	CASSSQSAQGVYGYTF	TGTGCCAGCAGTTCCCAAAGCGCACAGGGCGTCTATGGCTACACCTTC
TRBV20-1	TRBJ1-1	.	.	CSASAGTSNTEAFF	TGCAGTGCTAGTGCCGGGACCTCGAACACTGAAGCTTTCTTT
TRBV21-1	TRBJ2-1	.	.	CASSTHLTSGKIRPYNEQFF	TGTGCCAGCAGCACCCACCTGACTAGCGGGAAAATACGACCCTACAATGAGCAGTTCTTC
TRBV5-1	TRBJ1-2	.	.	CASSFDKSGYTF	TGCGCCAGCAGCTTCGACAAAAGTGGCTACACCTTC
TRBV4-2	TRBJ1-4	few	.	CASSQDRAVNEKLFF	TGTGCCAGCAGCCAAGATCGGGCAGTTAATGAAAAACTGTTTTTT
TRBV18	TRBJ1-6	.	.	CASSPSSPHNSPLHF	TGTGCCAGCTCACCAAGTAGCCCCCATAATTCACCCCTCCACTTT